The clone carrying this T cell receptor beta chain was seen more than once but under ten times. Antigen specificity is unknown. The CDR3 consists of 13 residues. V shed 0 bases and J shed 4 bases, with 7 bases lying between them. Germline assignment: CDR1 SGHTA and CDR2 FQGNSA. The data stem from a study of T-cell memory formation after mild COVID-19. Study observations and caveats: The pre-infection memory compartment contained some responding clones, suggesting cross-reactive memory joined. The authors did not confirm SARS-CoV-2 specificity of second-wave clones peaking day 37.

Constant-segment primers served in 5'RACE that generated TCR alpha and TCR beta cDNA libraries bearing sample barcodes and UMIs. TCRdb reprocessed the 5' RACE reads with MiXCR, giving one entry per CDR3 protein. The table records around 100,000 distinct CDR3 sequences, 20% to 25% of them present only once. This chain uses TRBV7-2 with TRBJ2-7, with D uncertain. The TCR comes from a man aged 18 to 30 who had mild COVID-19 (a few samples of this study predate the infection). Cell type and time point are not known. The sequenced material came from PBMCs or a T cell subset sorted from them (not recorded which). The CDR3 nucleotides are TGTGCCAGCAGCTTAGCGTACGAGTACGAGCAGTACGTC. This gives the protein CASSLAYEYEQYV.